The 8 T cell receptor beta chains given below trace back to one sample, sequenced in a study of cytomegalovirus exposure and HLA in healthy donors. The primer mix had 60 Vbeta and 13 Jbeta primers. Profiling relied on immunoSEQ multiplex PCR, and the TCRdb table lists in-frame clones only, not all of them. Among 100,000 to 150,000 clones listed, around 72% were seen once. Source material: PBMCs. These receptors were collected from a man under 40 in good health and CMV-seronegative.

The chain carries TRBV5-1 and TRBJ2-3; weak D call: TRBD2 (7 bases). Trimming left V 4 bases short and J 1 base short, with 13 bases between. Germline V gene data show CDR1 as SGHRS and CDR2 as YFSETQ. This CDR3 comprises 15 residues. The CDR3 nucleotides read TGCGCCAGCAGCCCCACCGGGGGGCGCACAGATACGCAGTATTTT. It is translated as CASSPTGGRTDTQYF.

The V and J genes are TRBV2 and TRBJ2-3; D possibly corresponds to TRBD1 (5 bases). Germline V gives CDR1 SNHLY, CDR2 FYNNEI. The CDR3 has 15 amino acids. Trimming took off 8 bases at V and 2 bases at J, with 17 bases between the two ends. The CDR3 DNA reads TGTGCCAGCCTCAGGGCGGAAACCCCCACAGATACGCAGTATTTT. This gives the protein CASLRAETPTDTQYF.

This chain uses TRBV4-1 with TRBJ2-2, with a tentative D call TRBD1 (5 bases). The CDR3 has 15 residues. The germline CDR1 and CDR2 sequences are MGHRA and YSYEKL. The V end was cut by 0 bases, the J end by 7 bases, with 12 bases between. DNA of the CDR3: TGCGCCAGCAGCCAAGAAGGACACGTCGGCGGGGAGCTGTTTTTT. It yields the protein CASSQEGHVGGELFF.

The chain carries TRBV10-3 and TRBJ2-2; TRBD2 agrees at 9 bases. The CDR3 has 14 amino acids. Germline V gene sequence: CDR1 ENHRY, CDR2 SYGVKD. V lost 10 bases and J lost 1; bases outside the gene matches: 4. CDR3 nucleotide sequence: TGTGCCACCATAGCGGGGGAGAACACCGGGGAGCTGTTTTTT. This gives the protein CATIAGENTGELFF.

This chain connects TRBV4-3 to TRBJ1-2, with a tentative D call TRBD1 (6 bases). The CDR3 is made up of 15 amino acids. CDR1 is LGHNA and CDR2 is YSLEER in the germline V gene. Trimming cost V 1 base and J 0 bases, with 9 bases left between them. Written as DNA, the CDR3 is TGCGCCAGCAGCCAAGTATGGACAGCTAACTATGGCTACACCTTC. The encoded protein is CASSQVWTANYGYTF.

This clone was seen a few times. V gene TRBV5-1 combines with J gene TRBJ1-5, with D perhaps matching TRBD1 (6 bases). Deletions cut 0 bases from V and 1 base from J, with 11 bases between. This CDR3 region has 16 residues. Germline loops: CDR1 SGHRS, CDR2 YFSETQ. CDR3 residues: CASSLDPGTSNQPQHF. In nucleotides, the CDR3 is TGCGCCAGCAGCTTGGACCCAGGGACAAGCAATCAGCCCCAGCATTTT.

The chain uses TRBV28 and TRBJ2-2; the D gene is possibly TRBD1 (5 bases). Trimming took off 5 bases at V and 4 bases at J, with 17 bases between the two ends. The CDR3 runs to 16 residues. Germline CDR1 and CDR2: MDHEN and SYDVKM. CDR3 in DNA: TGTGCCAGCAGTCCTCAAGCAGACAGAAGCACCGGGGAGCTGTTTTTT. Translation gives CASSPQADRSTGELFF.

This clone has just one count. The V gene is TRBV6-1, the J gene TRBJ1-1; D perhaps matches TRBD1 (5 bases). The CDR3 sequence is 11 residues long. Trimming shortened V by 2 bases and J by 8 bases, and 6 bases separated the two germline ends. Germline CDR1 and CDR2: MNHNS and SASEGT. CDR3 DNA sequence: TGTGCCAGCAGTGAATGGACAGAAGCTTTCTTT. This translates into CASSEWTEAFF.